The source of this T cell receptor (beta chain) is a study of read filtering for tumor transcriptome and immune sequencing. Study overall: The cohort had more than 16 men and 14 to 15 women aged about 45 to 90, mean about 66 years. DNase treatment preceded whole-transcriptome library preparation. R-ISS stage counts were under ten for I, about 15 for II, about 7 for III.

This clonotype was observed many times. Its antigen is as yet unknown. The library was built from about 400 ng RNA with molecular barcoded adaptors for alpha/delta and beta/gamma chains. MiXCR, applied by TCRdb to the reads, yields one record per CDR3 protein. This table has some 50,000 distinct CDR3 sequences, about 20% appearing once. Findings and caveats of the study: Even smaller IR-seq throughput identified most shared clonotypes.

Germline CDR1 and CDR2: SQVTM and ANQGSEA. The CDR3 loop spans 15 amino acids. V lost 1 base and J lost 5, with 15 bases in between. This sequence joins TRBV29-1 and TRBJ2-1, with D unclear. The receptor was isolated from a donor at least 40 years old with multiple myeloma. The material sequenced was a population of CD138-negative cells sorted from bone marrow. Here the CDR3 DNA reads TGCAGCGTTGAAGTTCCGTCTGGGGTCGACAATGAGCAGTTCTTC. Protein: CSVEVPSGVDNEQFF.